This T cell receptor (beta chain) was captured in a study of T-cell reconstitution after alpha-beta-depleted transplantation in children. Unique molecular identifiers tagged the TCRbeta library. TCRdb used MiXCR to reprocess the PCR reads, holding one entry per CDR3 protein. The sample gives 250,000 to 300,000 distinct CDR3 sequences, nearly 8% of which show up once; 9.1% is in the top ten. The sample holds a few counts of this clonotype. Its antigen is unidentified. The junction shows a germline mismatch at one end, possibly a read error. The CDR3 spans 11 residues. The germline V gene has CDR1 DFQATT and CDR2 SNEGSKA (reference sequence). Overall study findings and caveats: T-cell counts and diversity at one year following transplant were attributed mainly to newly produced T cells.

This TCR came from a female patient between 2 and 15 years old who had a stem cell transplant for Fanconi anemia, so the T cells may come from the graft donor. The source material was peripheral blood, sampled 360 days after TCRalphabeta/CD19-depleted stem cell transplant. V is TRBV20-1 and J is TRBJ1-2; TRBD1 is a possible D gene (6 bases). As DNA, the CDR3 is TGCAGTGCTAGGCCCCATTGGGACAATTCCTTC. Translated: CSARPHWDNSF.